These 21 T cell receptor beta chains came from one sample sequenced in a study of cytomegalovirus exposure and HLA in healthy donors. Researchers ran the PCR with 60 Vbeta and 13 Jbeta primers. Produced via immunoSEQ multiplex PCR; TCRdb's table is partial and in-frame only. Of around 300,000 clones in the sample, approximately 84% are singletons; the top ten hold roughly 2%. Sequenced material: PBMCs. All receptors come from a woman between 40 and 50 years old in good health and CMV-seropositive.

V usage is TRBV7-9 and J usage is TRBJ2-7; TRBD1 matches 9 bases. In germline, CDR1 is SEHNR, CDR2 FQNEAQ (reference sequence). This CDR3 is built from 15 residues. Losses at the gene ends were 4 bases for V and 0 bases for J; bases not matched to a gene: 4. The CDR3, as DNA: TGTGCCAGCAGCTCCGGGACAGGGAGCTCCTACGAGCAGTACTTC. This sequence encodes CASSSGTGSSYEQYF.

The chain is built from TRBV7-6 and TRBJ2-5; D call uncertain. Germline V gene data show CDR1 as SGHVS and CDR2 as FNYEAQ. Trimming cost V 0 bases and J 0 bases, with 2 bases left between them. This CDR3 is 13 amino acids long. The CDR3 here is CASSLANQETQYF. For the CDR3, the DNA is TGTGCCAGCAGCTTAGCCAACCAAGAGACCCAGTACTTC.

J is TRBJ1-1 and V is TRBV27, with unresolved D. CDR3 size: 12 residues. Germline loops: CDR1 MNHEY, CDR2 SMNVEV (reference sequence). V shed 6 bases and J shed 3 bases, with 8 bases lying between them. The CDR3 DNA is TGTGCCAGCAGGCTTACAGACACTGAAGCTTTCTTT. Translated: CASRLTDTEAFF.

The CDR3 loop reads CASSLVGHRGTEAFF. The CDR3 DNA reads TGTGCCAGCAGCTTAGTGGGTCACCGGGGGACTGAAGCTTTCTTT. The V and J genes are TRBV7-9 and TRBJ1-1; weak D call: TRBD1 (5 bases). Germline CDR1 is SEHNR and CDR2 is FQNEAQ (reference sequence). The length of the CDR3 is 15 residues. V lost 1 base to trimming and J lost 5 bases, with 14 bases between them.

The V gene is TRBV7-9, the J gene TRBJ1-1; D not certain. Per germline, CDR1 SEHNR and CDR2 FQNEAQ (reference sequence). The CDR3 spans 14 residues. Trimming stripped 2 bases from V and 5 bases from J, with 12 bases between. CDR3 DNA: TGTGCCAGCAGCTTAAGCCTAGTGCGGACTGAAGCTTTCTTT. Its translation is CASSLSLVRTEAFF.

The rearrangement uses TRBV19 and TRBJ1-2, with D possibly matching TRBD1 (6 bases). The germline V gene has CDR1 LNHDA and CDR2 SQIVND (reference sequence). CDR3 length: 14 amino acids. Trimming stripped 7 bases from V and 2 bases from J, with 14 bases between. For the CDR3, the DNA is TGTGCCAGTACCACAACCACAGGGAACTATGGCTACACCTTC. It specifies CASTTTTGNYGYTF. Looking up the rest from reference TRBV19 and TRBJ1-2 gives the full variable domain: DGGITQSPKYLFRKEGQNVTLSCEQNLNHDAMYWYRQDPGQGLRLIYYSQIVNDFQKGDIAEGYSVSREKKESFPLTVTSAQKNPTAFYLCASTTTTGNYGYTFGSGTRLTVV.

In nucleotides, the CDR3 is TGTGCCAGCAGCGTAGGGACTAGCGTCAGAGATACGCAGTATTTT. Residues: CASSVGTSVRDTQYF. The rearrangement uses TRBV9 and TRBJ2-3, with 9 bases lining up with TRBD2. Germline CDR1 is SGDLS and CDR2 is YYNGEE. The CDR3 consists of 15 residues. V was pared by 0 bases and J by 5 bases, with 4 bases of the junction left unmatched.

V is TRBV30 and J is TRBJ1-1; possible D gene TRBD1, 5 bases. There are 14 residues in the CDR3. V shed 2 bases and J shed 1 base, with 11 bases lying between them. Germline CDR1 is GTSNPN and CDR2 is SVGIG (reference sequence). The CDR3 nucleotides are TGTGCCTGGAGTTTAGTGACAGCGAACACTGAAGCTTTCTTT. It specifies CAWSLVTANTEAFF.

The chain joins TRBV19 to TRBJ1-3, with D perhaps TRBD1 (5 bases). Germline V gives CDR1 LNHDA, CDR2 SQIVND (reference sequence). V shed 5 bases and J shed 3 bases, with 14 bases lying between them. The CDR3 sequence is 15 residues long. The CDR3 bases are TGTGCCAGTAGTTCCCCAGCCGACAGTGGAAACACCATATATTTT. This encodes CASSSPADSGNTIYF.

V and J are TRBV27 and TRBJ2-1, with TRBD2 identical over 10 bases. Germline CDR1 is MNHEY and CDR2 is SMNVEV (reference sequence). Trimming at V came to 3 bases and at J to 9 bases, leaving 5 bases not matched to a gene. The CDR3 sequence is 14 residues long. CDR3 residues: CASSFGTSAGEQFF. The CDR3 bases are TGTGCCAGCAGTTTCGGGACTAGCGCCGGTGAGCAGTTCTTC.

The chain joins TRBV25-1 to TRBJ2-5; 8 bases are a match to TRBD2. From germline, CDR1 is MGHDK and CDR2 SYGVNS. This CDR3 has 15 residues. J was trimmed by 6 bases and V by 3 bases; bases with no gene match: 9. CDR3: CASSDLPGGDQTQYF. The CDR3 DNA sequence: TGTGCCAGCAGTGATTTACCCGGGGGGGATCAGACCCAGTACTTC.

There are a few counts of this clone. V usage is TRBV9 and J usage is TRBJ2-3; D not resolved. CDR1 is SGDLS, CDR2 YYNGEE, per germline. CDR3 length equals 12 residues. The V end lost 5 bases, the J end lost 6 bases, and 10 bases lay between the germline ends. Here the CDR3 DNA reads TGTGCCAGCAGTCCGTTCGGGGATACGCAGTATTTT. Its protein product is CASSPFGDTQYF. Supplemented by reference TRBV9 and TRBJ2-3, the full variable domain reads DSGVTQTPKHLITATGQRVTLRCSPRSGDLSVYWYQQSLDQGLQFLIQYYNGEERAKGNILERFSAQQFPDLHSELNLSSLELGDSALYFCASSPFGDTQYFGPGTRLTVL.

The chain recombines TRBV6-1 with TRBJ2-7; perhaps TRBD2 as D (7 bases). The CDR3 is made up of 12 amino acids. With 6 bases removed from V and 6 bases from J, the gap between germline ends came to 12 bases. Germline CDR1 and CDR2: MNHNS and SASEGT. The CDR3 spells CASRGGGFEQYF. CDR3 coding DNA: TGTGCCAGCAGAGGGGGGGGGTTCGAGCAGTACTTC.

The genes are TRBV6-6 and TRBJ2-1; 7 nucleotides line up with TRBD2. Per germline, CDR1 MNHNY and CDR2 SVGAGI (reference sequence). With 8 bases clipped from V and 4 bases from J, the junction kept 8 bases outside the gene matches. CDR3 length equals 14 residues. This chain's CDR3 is CASRDSGPYNEQFF. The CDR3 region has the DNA TGTGCCAGCCGTGATAGCGGGCCTTACAATGAGCAGTTCTTC.

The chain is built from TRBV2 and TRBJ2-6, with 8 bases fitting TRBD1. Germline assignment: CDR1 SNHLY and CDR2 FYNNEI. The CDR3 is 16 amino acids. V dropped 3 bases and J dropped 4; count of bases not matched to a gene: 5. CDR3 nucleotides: TGTGCCAGCAGTGATAGACAGGGGACCGGGGCCAACGTCCTGACTTTC. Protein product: CASSDRQGTGANVLTF.

The CDR3 loop is CASSQDGALNTEAFF. CDR3 DNA: TGCGCCAGCAGCCAAGATGGGGCGTTGAACACTGAAGCTTTCTTT. The V and J genes are TRBV4-1 and TRBJ1-1; D might be TRBD1 (5 bases). V was trimmed by 0 bases and J by 0 bases, leaving 8 bases between them. Germline V CDR1 and CDR2: MGHRA, YSYEKL. CDR3 length: 15 residues.

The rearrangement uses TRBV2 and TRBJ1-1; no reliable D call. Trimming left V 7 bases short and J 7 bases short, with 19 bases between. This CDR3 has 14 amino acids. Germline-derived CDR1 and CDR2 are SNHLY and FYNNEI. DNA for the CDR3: TGTGCCAGCACCGCGTATCTACCTAACGGTGAAGCTTTCTTT. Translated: CASTAYLPNGEAFF.

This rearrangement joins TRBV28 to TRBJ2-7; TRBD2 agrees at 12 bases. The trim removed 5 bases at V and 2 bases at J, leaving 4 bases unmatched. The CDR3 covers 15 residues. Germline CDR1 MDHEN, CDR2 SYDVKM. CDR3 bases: TGTGCCAGCAGTCATCTAGCGGGAGGGCCCTACGAGCAGTACTTC. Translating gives CASSHLAGGPYEQYF.

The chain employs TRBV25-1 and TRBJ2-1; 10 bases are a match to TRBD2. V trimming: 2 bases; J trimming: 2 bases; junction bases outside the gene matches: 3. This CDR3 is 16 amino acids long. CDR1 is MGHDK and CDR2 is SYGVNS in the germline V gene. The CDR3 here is CASSEPSGSPYNEQFF. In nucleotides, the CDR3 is TGTGCCAGCAGTGAACCTAGCGGGAGCCCCTACAATGAGCAGTTCTTC.

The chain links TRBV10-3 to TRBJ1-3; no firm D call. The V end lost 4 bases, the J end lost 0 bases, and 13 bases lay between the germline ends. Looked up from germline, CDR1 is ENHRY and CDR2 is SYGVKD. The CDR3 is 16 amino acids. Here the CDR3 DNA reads TGTGCCATCAGTGGAGCAGCGACCGGCTCTGGAAACACCATATATTTT. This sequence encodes CAISGAATGSGNTIYF.

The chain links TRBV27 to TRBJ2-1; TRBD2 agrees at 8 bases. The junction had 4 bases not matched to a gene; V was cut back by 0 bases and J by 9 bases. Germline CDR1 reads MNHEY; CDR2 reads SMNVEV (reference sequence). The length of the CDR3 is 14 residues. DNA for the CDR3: TGTGCCAGCAGTTTATCCGGACTAGCTGCTGAGCAGTTCTTC. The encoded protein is CASSLSGLAAEQFF.